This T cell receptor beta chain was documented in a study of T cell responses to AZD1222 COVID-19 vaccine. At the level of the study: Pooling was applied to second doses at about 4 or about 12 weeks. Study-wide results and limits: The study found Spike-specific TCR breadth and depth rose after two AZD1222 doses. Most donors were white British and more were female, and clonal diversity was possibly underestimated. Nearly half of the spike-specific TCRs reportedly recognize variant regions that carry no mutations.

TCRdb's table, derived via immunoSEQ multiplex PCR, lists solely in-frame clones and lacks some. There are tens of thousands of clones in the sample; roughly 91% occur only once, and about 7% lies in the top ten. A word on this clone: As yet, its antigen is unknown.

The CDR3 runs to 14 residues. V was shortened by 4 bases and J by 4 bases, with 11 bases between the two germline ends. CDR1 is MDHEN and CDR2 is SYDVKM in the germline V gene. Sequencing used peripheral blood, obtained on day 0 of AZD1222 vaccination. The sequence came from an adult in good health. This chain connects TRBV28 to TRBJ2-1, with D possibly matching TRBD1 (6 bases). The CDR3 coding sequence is TGTGCCAGCAGTTCCTTAGACAGGTACAATGAGCAGTTCTTC. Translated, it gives CASSSLDRYNEQFF.